The sample holds many counts of the clone carrying this TCR beta chain. Its antigen is still unknown. Time point denoted: persistent/refractory GD, antithyroid drugs over 5 years with positive TRAb. PBMCs provided the RNA from which the TCR library was made. The data derive from a study of regulatory T cells in long-lasting Graves disease. Overall study context: Persistent Graves' disease required over 5 years of antithyroid drugs and positive TSH receptor antibodies. General observations from the study: Repertoires from persistent disease leaned toward TRBV28, TRBJ1-2 and TRBJ2-5.

Relying on iRepertoire HTBI primers and Arm-PCR of CDR3 regions, the team built TCR beta libraries. TCRdb re-derived calls from the multiplex PCR reads in MiXCR, one entry per CDR3 protein. The sample comprises 350,000 to 500,000 distinct CDR3 sequences, over 20% of which are singletons, and roughly 13% rests with the top ten. This CDR3 has 15 residues. The germline CDR1 and CDR2 sequences are LNHNV and YYDKDF (reference sequence). V lost 5 bases to trimming and J lost 2 bases; unmatched junction nucleotides: 5. The chain uses TRBV15 and TRBJ2-5; 10 nucleotides match TRBD2. This specimen consisted of peripheral blood mononuclear cells (PBMCs), obtained when the disease was refractory, from a patient treated with antithyroid drugs. This receptor was taken from a female donor with Graves disease. For the CDR3, the DNA is TGTGCCACCAGCGCTTGGACTAGCGGACAAGAGACCCAGTACTTC. Its translation is CATSAWTSGQETQYF.